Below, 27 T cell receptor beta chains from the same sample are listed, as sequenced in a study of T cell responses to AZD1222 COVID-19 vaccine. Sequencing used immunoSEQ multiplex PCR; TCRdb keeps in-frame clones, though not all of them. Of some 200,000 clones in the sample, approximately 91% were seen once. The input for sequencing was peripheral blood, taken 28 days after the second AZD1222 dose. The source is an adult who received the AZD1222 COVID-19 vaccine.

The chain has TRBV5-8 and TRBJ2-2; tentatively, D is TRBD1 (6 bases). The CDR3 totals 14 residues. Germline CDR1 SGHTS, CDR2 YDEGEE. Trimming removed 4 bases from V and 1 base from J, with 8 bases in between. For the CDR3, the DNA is TGTGCCAGCAGCGGGGGACAGAACACCGGGGAGCTGTTTTTT. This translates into CASSGGQNTGELFF.

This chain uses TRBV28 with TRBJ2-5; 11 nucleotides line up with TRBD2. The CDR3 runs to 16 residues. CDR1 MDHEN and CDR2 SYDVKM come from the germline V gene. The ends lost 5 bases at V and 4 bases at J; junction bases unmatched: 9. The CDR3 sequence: CASSPSPSGRSETQYF. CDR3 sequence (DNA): TGTGCCAGCAGTCCTTCCCCTAGCGGGAGGTCAGAGACCCAGTACTTC.

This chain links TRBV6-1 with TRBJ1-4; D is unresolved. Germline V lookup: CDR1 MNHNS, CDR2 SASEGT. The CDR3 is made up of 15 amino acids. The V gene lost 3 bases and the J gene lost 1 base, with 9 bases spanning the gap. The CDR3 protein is CASSDFEGTNEKLFF. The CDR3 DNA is TGTGCCAGCAGTGATTTCGAGGGAACTAATGAAAAACTGTTTTTT.

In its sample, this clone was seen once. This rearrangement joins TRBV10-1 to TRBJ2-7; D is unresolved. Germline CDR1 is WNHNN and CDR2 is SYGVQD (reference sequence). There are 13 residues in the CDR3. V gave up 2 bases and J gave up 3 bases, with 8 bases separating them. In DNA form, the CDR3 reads TGCGCCAGCAGTGAGCGGCAGAGCTACGAGCAGTACTTC. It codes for CASSERQSYEQYF.

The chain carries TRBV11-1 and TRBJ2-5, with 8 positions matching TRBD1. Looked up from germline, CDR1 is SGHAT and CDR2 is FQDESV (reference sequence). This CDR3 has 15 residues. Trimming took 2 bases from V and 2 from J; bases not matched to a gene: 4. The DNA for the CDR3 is TGTGCCAGCAGCTTACAGGGGGCAGGACAAGAGACCCAGTACTTC. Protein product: CASSLQGAGQETQYF. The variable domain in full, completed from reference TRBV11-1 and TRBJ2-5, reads EAEVAQSPRYKITEKSQAVAFWCDPISGHATLYWYRQILGQGPELLVQFQDESVVDDSQLPKDRFSAERLKGVDSTLKIQPAELGDSAMYLCASSLQGAGQETQYFGPGTRLLVL.

The CDR3 bases are TGTGCCAGCAGCTCCAGGAGATTTAGCGGGAGACCAGATACGCAGTATTTT. Translation: CASSSRRFSGRPDTQYF. This rearrangement joins TRBV11-3 to TRBJ2-3; 9 bases are shared with TRBD2. The CDR3 is 17 amino acids. V shed 4 bases, J shed 4 bases, and the junction held 12 bases outside the gene matches. Germline lookup yields CDR1 SGHNT and CDR2 YENEEA.

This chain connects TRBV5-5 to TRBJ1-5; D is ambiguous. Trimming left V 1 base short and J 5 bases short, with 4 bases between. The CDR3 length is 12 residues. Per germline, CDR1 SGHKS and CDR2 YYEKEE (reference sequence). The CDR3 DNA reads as TGTGCCAGCAGCTTGTCCGATCAGCCCCAGCATTTT. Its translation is CASSLSDQPQHF.

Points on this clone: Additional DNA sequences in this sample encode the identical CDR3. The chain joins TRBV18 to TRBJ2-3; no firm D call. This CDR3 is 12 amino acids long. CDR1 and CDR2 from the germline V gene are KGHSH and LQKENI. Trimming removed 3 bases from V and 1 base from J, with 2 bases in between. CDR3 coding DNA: TGTGCCAGCTCACCCGGCACAGATACGCAGTATTTT. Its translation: CASSPGTDTQYF.

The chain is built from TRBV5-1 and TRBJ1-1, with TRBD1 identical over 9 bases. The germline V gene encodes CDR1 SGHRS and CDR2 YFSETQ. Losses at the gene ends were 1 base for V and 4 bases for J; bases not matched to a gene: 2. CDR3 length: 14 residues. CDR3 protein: CASSLTTGGTEAFF. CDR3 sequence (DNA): TGCGCCAGCAGCTTGACGACAGGGGGCACTGAAGCTTTCTTT.

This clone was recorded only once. In nucleotides, the CDR3 is TGTGCCAGCACTAGGACAGCCGGGGAGCTGTTTTTT. This codes for CASTRTAGELFF. V is TRBV2 and J is TRBJ2-2, with a possible D match to TRBD1 (6 bases). Deletions cut 7 bases from V and 6 bases from J, with 9 bases between. The CDR3 runs to 12 residues. The germline V gene encodes CDR1 SNHLY and CDR2 FYNNEI. The full variable domain, in which reference TRBV2 and TRBJ2-2 provide the parts outside the CDR3, is EPEVTQTPSHQVTQMGQEVILRCVPISNHLYFYWYRQILGQKVEFLVSFYNNEISEKSEIFDDQFSVERPDGSNFTLKIRSTKLEDSAMYFCASTRTAGELFFGEGSRLTVL.

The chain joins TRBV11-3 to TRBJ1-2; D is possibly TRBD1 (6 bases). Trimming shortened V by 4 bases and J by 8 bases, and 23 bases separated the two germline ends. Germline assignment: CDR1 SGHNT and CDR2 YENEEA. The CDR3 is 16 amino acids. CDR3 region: CASSSIEGGQIWGYTF. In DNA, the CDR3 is TGTGCCAGCAGCTCAATAGAGGGAGGACAGATCTGGGGCTACACCTTC.

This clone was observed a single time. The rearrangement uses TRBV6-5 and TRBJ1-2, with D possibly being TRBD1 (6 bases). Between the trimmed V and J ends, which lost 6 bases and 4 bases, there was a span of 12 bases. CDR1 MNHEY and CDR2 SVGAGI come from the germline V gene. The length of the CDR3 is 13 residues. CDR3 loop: CASSTGRSYGYTF. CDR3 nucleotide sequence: TGTGCCAGCAGCACAGGGAGGAGCTATGGCTACACCTTC.

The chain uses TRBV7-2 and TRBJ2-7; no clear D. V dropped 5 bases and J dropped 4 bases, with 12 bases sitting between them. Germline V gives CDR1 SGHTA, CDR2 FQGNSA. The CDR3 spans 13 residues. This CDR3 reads CASSPKGEYEQYF. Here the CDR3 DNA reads TGTGCCAGCAGCCCCAAGGGCGAATACGAGCAGTACTTC.

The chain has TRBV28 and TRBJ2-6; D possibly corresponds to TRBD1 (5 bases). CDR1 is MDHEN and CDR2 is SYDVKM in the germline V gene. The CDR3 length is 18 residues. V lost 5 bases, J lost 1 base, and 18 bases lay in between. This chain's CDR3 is CASSRVGQPGSGANVLTF. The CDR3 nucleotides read TGTGCCAGCAGTCGGGTGGGGCAGCCCGGTTCTGGGGCCAACGTCCTGACTTTC.

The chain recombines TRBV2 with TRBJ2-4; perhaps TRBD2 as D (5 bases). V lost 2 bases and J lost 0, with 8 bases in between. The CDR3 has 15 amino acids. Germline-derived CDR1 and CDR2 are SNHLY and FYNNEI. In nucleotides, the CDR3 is TGTGCCAGCAGTGAATTGAGGGTAGCCAAAAACATTCAGTACTTC. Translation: CASSELRVAKNIQYF.

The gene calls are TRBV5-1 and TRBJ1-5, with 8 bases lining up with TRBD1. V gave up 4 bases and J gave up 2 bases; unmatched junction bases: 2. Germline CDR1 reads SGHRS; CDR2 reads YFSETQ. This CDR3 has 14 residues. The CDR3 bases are TGCGCCAGCAGCGAACAGGGGGGCAATCAGCCCCAGCATTTT. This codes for CASSEQGGNQPQHF. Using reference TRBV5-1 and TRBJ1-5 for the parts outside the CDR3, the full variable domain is KAGVTQTPRYLIKTRGQQVTLSCSPISGHRSVSWYQQTPGQGLQFLFEYFSETQRNKGNFPGRFSGRQFSNSRSEMNVSTLELGDSALYLCASSEQGGNQPQHFGDGTRLSIL.

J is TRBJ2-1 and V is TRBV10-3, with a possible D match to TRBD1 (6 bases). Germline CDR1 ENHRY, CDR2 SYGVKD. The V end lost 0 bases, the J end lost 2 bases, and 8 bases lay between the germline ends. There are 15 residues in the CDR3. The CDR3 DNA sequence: TGTGCCATCAGTGAGTCGACAGGCCCCTACAATGAGCAGTTCTTC. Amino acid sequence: CAISESTGPYNEQFF.

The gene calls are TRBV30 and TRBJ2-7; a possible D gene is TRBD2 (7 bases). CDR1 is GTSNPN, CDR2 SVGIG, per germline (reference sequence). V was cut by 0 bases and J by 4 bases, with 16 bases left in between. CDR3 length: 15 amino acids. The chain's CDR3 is CAWSVGGAGVYEQYF. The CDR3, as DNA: TGTGCCTGGAGTGTAGGGGGGGCTGGGGTTTACGAGCAGTACTTC. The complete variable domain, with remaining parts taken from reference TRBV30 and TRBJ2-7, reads SQTIHQWPATLVQPVGSPLSLECTVEGTSNPNLYWYRQAAGRGLQLLFYSVGIGQISSEVPQNLSASRPQDRQFILSSKKLLLSDSGFYLCAWSVGGAGVYEQYFGPGTRLTVT.

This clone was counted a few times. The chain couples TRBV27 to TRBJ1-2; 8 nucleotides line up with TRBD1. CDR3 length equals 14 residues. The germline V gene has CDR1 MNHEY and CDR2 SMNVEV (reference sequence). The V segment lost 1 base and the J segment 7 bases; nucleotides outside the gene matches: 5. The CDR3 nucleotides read TGTGCCAGCAGTTTATGGGCAGGGGGCGGTGGCTACACCTTC. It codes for CASSLWAGGGGYTF.

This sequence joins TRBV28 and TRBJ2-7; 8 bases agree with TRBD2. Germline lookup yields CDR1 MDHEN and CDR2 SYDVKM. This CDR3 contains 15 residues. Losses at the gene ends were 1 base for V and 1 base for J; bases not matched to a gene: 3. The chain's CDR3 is CASSLLREASYEQYF. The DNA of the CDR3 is TGTGCCAGCAGTTTATTGCGGGAGGCGTCCTACGAGCAGTACTTC.

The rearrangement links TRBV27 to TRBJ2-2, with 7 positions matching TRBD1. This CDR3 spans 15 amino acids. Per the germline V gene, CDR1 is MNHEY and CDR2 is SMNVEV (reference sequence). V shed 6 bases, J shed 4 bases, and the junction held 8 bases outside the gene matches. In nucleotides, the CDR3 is TGTGCCAGCAGCACCCGGACAGGATTCACCGGGGAGCTGTTTTTT. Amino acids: CASSTRTGFTGELFF.

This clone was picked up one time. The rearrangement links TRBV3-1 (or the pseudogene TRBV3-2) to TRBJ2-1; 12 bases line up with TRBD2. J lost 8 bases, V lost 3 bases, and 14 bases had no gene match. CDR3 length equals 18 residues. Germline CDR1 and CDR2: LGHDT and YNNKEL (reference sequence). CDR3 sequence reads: CASSHPGLAGGPGDEQFF. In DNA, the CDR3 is TGTGCCAGCAGCCACCCTGGCCTAGCGGGAGGGCCAGGCGATGAGCAGTTCTTC.

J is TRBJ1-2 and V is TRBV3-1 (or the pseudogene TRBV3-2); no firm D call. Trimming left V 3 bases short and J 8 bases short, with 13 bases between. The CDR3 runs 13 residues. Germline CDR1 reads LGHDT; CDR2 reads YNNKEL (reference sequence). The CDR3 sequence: CASSHWDHEGYTF. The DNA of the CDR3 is TGTGCCAGCAGCCACTGGGATCACGAGGGCTACACCTTC.

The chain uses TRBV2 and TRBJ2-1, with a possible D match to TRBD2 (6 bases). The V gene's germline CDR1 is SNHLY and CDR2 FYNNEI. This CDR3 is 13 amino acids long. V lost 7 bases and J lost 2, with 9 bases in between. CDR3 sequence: CASISGPYNEQFF. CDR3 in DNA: TGTGCCAGCATAAGCGGGCCCTACAATGAGCAGTTCTTC.

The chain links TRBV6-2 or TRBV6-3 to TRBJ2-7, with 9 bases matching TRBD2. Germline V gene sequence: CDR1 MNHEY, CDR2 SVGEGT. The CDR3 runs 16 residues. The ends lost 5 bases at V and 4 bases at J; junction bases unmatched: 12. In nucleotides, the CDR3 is TGTGCCAGCAGTCGAAAACCAATCCTAGCGGGATACGAGCAGTACTTC. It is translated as CASSRKPILAGYEQYF.

CDR3 sequence reads: CAGRRGTDTQYF. In nucleotides, the CDR3 is TGTGCGGGGAGGAGAGGTACAGATACGCAGTATTTT. This rearrangement joins TRBV6-5 to TRBJ2-3, with D possibly TRBD2 on 6 matching bases. Germline values: CDR1 MNHEY, CDR2 SVGAGI. This CDR3 has 12 amino acids.

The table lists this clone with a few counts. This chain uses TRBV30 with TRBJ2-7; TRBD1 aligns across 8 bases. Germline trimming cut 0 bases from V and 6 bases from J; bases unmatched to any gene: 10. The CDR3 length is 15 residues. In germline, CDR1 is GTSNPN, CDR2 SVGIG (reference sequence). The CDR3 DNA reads TGTGCCTGGAGTGTACTAGGGGCAGGGGGCTTCGAGCAGTACTTC. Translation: CAWSVLGAGGFEQYF.